This is a list of T cell receptor beta chains from one sample in a study of cytomegalovirus exposure and HLA in healthy donors. Some clones are missing from TCRdb's copy, which holds only in-frame ones; the method was immunoSEQ multiplex PCR. This table has roughly 100,000 clones, roughly 74% appearing once. The sample comprised PBMCs. These receptors all come from a man aged 35 to 55 in good health and CMV-seronegative. CDR3s include the opening cysteine and the closing phenylalanine or tryptophan. The order of the fields is CDR3 DNA, CDR3 protein, J gene, D gene, clone size, V gene. A D gene is named only where the DNA matches it firmly. Rows may omit the clone size; those that give it use once, few, many or a size class.

TGTGCCAGCAGCCCTCCGTCGGGCACTGAAGCTTTCTTT | CASSPPSGTEAFF | TRBJ1-1 | NA | NA | TRBV5-4
TGTGCCAGCGGGGGACAGAAAAACTATGGCTACACCTTC | CASGGQKNYGYTF | TRBJ1-2 | TRBD1 | NA | TRBV6-6
TGTGCCACCACTCACCCGGGGAGCGGAAACACCATATATTTT | CATTHPGSGNTIYF | TRBJ1-3 | NA | once | TRBV15
TGCAGCGCCAGGGACAGGTGGGGCTACACCTTC | CSARDRWGYTF | TRBJ1-2 | TRBD1 | NA | TRBV29-1
TGTGCCAGTAGTACACCGGGTCTCGTAAACACCGTATATTTT | CASSTPGLVNTVYF | TRBJ1-3 | NA | NA | TRBV19
TGTGCCAGCAGTGTCCTCCGAGGCTCAGGGTACACTGAAGCTTTCTTT | CASSVLRGSGYTEAFF | TRBJ1-1 | NA | NA | TRBV6-1
TGTGCCAGCAGCTTGGAGGTAGCGGGGGCGACCCAGTACTTC | CASSLEVAGATQYF | TRBJ2-5 | TRBD2 | NA | TRBV5-4
TGCAGCGTTGAACCTCAGGGGGTCTATGGCTACCCCTTC | CSVEPQGVYGYPF | TRBJ1-2 | TRBD1 | NA | TRBV29-1
TGTGCCAGCAGTGAGTCTTGGGGAGGGGCCTACGAGCAGTACTTC | CASSESWGGAYEQYF | TRBJ2-7 | TRBD2 | NA | TRBV6-4
TGTGCCAGCAGTTATACAGGACAGGGGGACTATGGCTACACCTTC | CASSYTGQGDYGYTF | TRBJ1-2 | TRBD1 | few | TRBV6-5
TGTGCCAGCAGTTGGGGACAGCTCTATAATTCACCCCTCCACTTT | CASSWGQLYNSPLHF | TRBJ1-6 | TRBD1 | NA | TRBV27
TGTGCCAGCAGTTATGCTAGCGGGGTATCCTACGAGCAGTACTTC | CASSYASGVSYEQYF | TRBJ2-7 | TRBD2 | NA | TRBV6-5
TGTGCCAGCAGCAAAGCGGCTGACAGGGACTCTGGAAACACCATATATTTT | CASSKAADRDSGNTIYF | TRBJ1-3 | NA | NA | TRBV21-1
TGTGCCGGCAGCTTAGAGAGGGGCGCAAGGGGGGAGCAGTTCTTC | CAGSLERGARGEQFF | TRBJ2-1 | NA | NA | TRBV11-3
TGTGCCAGCAGCTTAGGGGGAGAAAAACTGTTTTTT | CASSLGGEKLFF | TRBJ1-4 | NA | NA | TRBV5-4
TGTTCCAGCAGCACCGGGACTACGAATGAGCAGTTCTTC | CSSSTGTTNEQFF | TRBJ2-1 | TRBD2 | NA | TRBV7-9
TGCGCCAGCAGCCAAGGTCCAAGGCGGCGCGGTATAGATACGCAGTATTTT | CASSQGPRRRGIDTQYF | TRBJ2-3 | NA | NA | TRBV4-1
TGCGCCAGCAGCTTGTTTAGCGGGGGGTCAGATACGCAGTATTTT | CASSLFSGGSDTQYF | TRBJ2-3 | TRBD2 | NA | TRBV5-1
TGCGCCAGCAGCTTGGCCAGGATCGATGGGCAGTTCTTC | CASSLARIDGQFF | TRBJ2-1 | NA | NA | TRBV5-1
TGTGCCAGCAGCCGGGACACGACGAACACTGAAGCTTTCTTT | CASSRDTTNTEAFF | TRBJ1-1 | NA | once | TRBV9
TGTGCCAGCAGTTACTCTGGGCGGGGGCCCTACAATGAGCAGTTCTTC | CASSYSGRGPYNEQFF | TRBJ2-1 | NA | NA | TRBV6-5
TGTGCCAGCAGTTTAAGCGGGCCTAGCACAGATACGCAGTATTTT | CASSLSGPSTDTQYF | TRBJ2-3 | NA | NA | TRBV6-1
TGCGCCAGCATGGCGGGGGCGTACCAAGAGACCCAGTACTTC | CASMAGAYQETQYF | TRBJ2-5 | NA | NA | TRBV5-1
TGTGCCAGCAGCCCGGGACAGGGGTCCCAAGGCTACACCTTC | CASSPGQGSQGYTF | TRBJ1-2 | TRBD1 | NA | TRBV2
TGTGCCAGCAGCTTAGGCGGACAGGGTAGCTCACCCCTCCACTTT | CASSLGGQGSSPLHF | TRBJ1-6 | TRBD1 | NA | TRBV11-2
TGTGCCAGCAGTGAATTCGGGGACAGAAATGAAAAACTGTTTTTT | CASSEFGDRNEKLFF | TRBJ1-4 | TRBD1 | NA | TRBV6-1
TGTGCCAGCAGTTACCGGCGGGGGGCCCGCACTGAAGCTTTCTTT | CASSYRRGARTEAFF | TRBJ1-1 | NA | NA | TRBV6-6
TGTGCCAGCAGTTTGGGTCGGGACAGGGGGTACAATCAGCCCCAGCATTTT | CASSLGRDRGYNQPQHF | TRBJ1-5 | TRBD1 | NA | TRBV28
TGTGCCAGCAGCCAAGAGGACAACTCTGGAAACACCATATATTTT | CASSQEDNSGNTIYF | TRBJ1-3 | NA | NA | TRBV4-2
TGCGCCAGCAGCTTAGGGACAGCCACAGATACGCAGTATTTT | CASSLGTATDTQYF | TRBJ2-3 | TRBD1 | NA | TRBV5-1
TGTGCTAGTGGTTTGGTACGTCAGAAAGGCACAGATACGCAGTATTTT | CASGLVRQKGTDTQYF | TRBJ2-3 | NA | NA | TRBV12-5
TGTGCCAGCAGCTTGGACAGGATATCTGGAAACACCATATATTTT | CASSLDRISGNTIYF | TRBJ1-3 | NA | once | TRBV5-4
TGTGCCAGCTCACCACCTCTTGGCGGGGGCCGCGGCAATGAGCAGTTCTTC | CASSPPLGGGRGNEQFF | TRBJ2-1 | NA | NA | TRBV18
TGTTCCAGCAGCAATCCTCTACGAGGACACCTAAATTCACCCCTCCACTTT | CSSSNPLRGHLNSPLHF | TRBJ1-6 | NA | once | TRBV7-9
TGTGCCACCAGCAAGCCCACGACAGGGTGGCCAGGCTACACCTTC | CATSKPTTGWPGYTF | TRBJ1-2 | TRBD1 | NA | TRBV15
TGTGCCAGCAGCGTAAGGAGGGGCACTGAAGCTTTCTTT | CASSVRRGTEAFF | TRBJ1-1 | NA | NA | TRBV9
TGCAGCGTTGAACAGGGGCTTAGCTACACCTTC | CSVEQGLSYTF | TRBJ1-2 | NA | NA | TRBV29-1
TGTGCCAGCCAGGGACAGGGCGGCTATGGCTACACCTTC | CASQGQGGYGYTF | TRBJ1-2 | TRBD1 | NA | TRBV10-3
TGTGCCAGCAGCGTGATACCGGGGGATACAGATACGCAGTATTTT | CASSVIPGDTDTQYF | TRBJ2-3 | NA | once | TRBV9
TGTGCCAGCAGTGAAGCGGGGATAGCGGAGCAGTTCTTC | CASSEAGIAEQFF | TRBJ2-1 | NA | NA | TRBV6-1
TGTGCCAGCAGCTTAGTTTATGGGACAGGCCTCTATGGCTACACCTTC | CASSLVYGTGLYGYTF | TRBJ1-2 | TRBD1 | once | TRBV7-8
TGTGCCAGCAGTGATCAGGGGACCTACGAGCAGTACTTC | CASSDQGTYEQYF | TRBJ2-7 | NA | NA | TRBV2
TGTGCCAGCAGCAGGACAGCGAACACTGAAGCTTTCTTT | CASSRTANTEAFF | TRBJ1-1 | NA | NA | TRBV7-6
TGTGCCAGCAGTTACTCGCAGTCCTACACCGGGGAGCTGTTTTTT | CASSYSQSYTGELFF | TRBJ2-2 | NA | NA | TRBV6-6